Sequencing of this T cell receptor (beta chain) was carried out in a study of T cell changes during pregnancy in multiple sclerosis. The CDR3 consists of 15 residues. Germline V lookup: CDR1 MNHEY, CDR2 SVGAGI. With 2 bases clipped from V and 6 bases from J, the junction kept 3 bases outside the gene matches. TCRdb's copy holds only in-frame clones and misses some; the assay was immunoSEQ multiplex PCR. The table has about 100,000 clones, around 92% seen once. The chain links TRBV6-5 to TRBJ2-7; 14 bases agree with TRBD2. This sample comprised peripheral blood, obtained in the second trimester of pregnancy. This TCR was sampled from a female donor with multiple sclerosis, enrolled in a pregnancy study. This chain's CDR3 is CASSYRGLAGGEQYF. CDR3 bases: TGTGCCAGCAGTTACCGCGGACTAGCGGGAGGCGAGCAGTACTTC.